The 13 T cell receptor beta chains below come from one sample, sequenced in a study of T cell responses to AZD1222 COVID-19 vaccine. Only in-frame clones appear in the TCRdb table, and some are missing; sequencing was by immunoSEQ multiplex PCR. The sample has fewer than 70,000 clones; roughly 80% are singletons. This specimen consisted of peripheral blood, obtained 28 days after the second AZD1222 dose. The source is an adult who received the AZD1222 COVID-19 vaccine.

This chain connects TRBV5-1 to TRBJ2-1, with D tentatively TRBD2 (6 bases). The CDR3 extends over 14 amino acids. Trimming left V 2 bases short and J 4 bases short, with 10 bases between. The V gene's germline CDR1 is SGHRS and CDR2 YFSETQ. Written as DNA, the CDR3 is TGCGCCAGCAGCTTTTATGCGGGGTACAATGAGCAGTTCTTC. It is translated as CASSFYAGYNEQFF. The entire variable domain, with the rest obtained from reference TRBV5-1 and TRBJ2-1, is as follows: KAGVTQTPRYLIKTRGQQVTLSCSPISGHRSVSWYQQTPGQGLQFLFEYFSETQRNKGNFPGRFSGRQFSNSRSEMNVSTLELGDSALYLCASSFYAGYNEQFFGPGTRLTVL.

The V and J genes are TRBV30 and TRBJ2-3, with D perhaps TRBD1 (7 bases). The CDR3 is made up of 14 amino acids. V dropped 2 bases and J dropped 3 bases, with 12 bases sitting between them. In germline, CDR1 is GTSNPN, CDR2 SVGIG (reference sequence). In DNA form, the CDR3 reads TGTGCCTGGAGTAATGCAGGGGGGACAGATACGCAGTATTTT. The encoded protein is CAWSNAGGTDTQYF. Full variable domain (remainder filled in from reference TRBV30 and TRBJ2-3): SQTIHQWPATLVQPVGSPLSLECTVEGTSNPNLYWYRQAAGRGLQLLFYSVGIGQISSEVPQNLSASRPQDRQFILSSKKLLLSDSGFYLCAWSNAGGTDTQYFGPGTRLTVL.

The chain couples TRBV3-1 (or the pseudogene TRBV3-2) to TRBJ1-6; 8 bases align to TRBD1. The V segment lost 4 bases and the J segment 7 bases; nucleotides outside the gene matches: 6. CDR1 and CDR2 (germline): LGHDT, YNNKEL (reference sequence). The CDR3 has 15 residues. In DNA form, the CDR3 reads TGTGCCAGCAGCCTCCGGACAGGGCTGAATTCACCCCTCCACTTT. Translating it yields CASSLRTGLNSPLHF.

The chain is built from TRBV5-1 and TRBJ2-1, with no clear D. Germline V gene sequence: CDR1 SGHRS, CDR2 YFSETQ. V was clipped by 0 bases and J by 3 bases, with 13 bases between them. The CDR3 has 16 residues. CDR3 region: CASSLVLRDGYNEQFF. The CDR3, as DNA: TGCGCCAGCAGCTTGGTTCTGAGAGACGGCTACAATGAGCAGTTCTTC.

The chain is built from TRBV4-3 and TRBJ2-7, with D possibly TRBD1 on 6 matching bases. The germline V gene has CDR1 LGHNA and CDR2 YSLEER. V was trimmed by 1 base and J by 6 bases, leaving 25 bases between them. This CDR3 spans 18 amino acids. CDR3: CASSQGWKPGKKGGEQYF. CDR3 DNA: TGCGCCAGCAGCCAAGGATGGAAACCGGGCAAAAAAGGGGGCGAGCAGTACTTC.

The chain recombines TRBV6-5 with TRBJ2-7, with D perhaps matching TRBD2 (7 bases). CDR1 is MNHEY, CDR2 SVGAGI, per germline. The length of the CDR3 is 16 residues. V lost 2 bases to trimming and J lost 7 bases, with 21 bases between them. Here the CDR3 reads CASSYAAGGPLGEQYF. The CDR3 DNA is TGTGCCAGCAGTTACGCGGCCGGGGGGCCATTGGGGGAGCAGTACTTC.

The chain couples TRBV11-2 to TRBJ2-3, with D unresolved. The CDR3 contains 13 residues. Per germline, CDR1 SGHAT and CDR2 FQNNGV. Trimming stripped 5 bases from V and 9 bases from J, with 15 bases between. The CDR3 bases are TGTGCCAGCAGCAGGGATATCCTTGGGACGCAGTATTTT. Translation: CASSRDILGTQYF.

This clone showed up just a few times. This sequence joins TRBV7-9 and TRBJ1-1, with a weak D call TRBD1 (6 bases). CDR1 is SEHNR, CDR2 FQNEAQ, per germline (reference sequence). V was clipped by 5 bases and J by 6 bases, with 19 bases between them. This CDR3 is built from 15 residues. CDR3 residues: CASSPHTGTTPEAFF. The CDR3 DNA sequence: TGTGCCAGCAGCCCCCACACCGGGACAACACCTGAAGCTTTCTTT.

The V gene is TRBV2, the J gene TRBJ2-1, with 7 bases fitting TRBD1. V gave up 6 bases and J gave up 6 bases; unmatched junction bases: 5. This CDR3 contains 13 residues. Germline CDR1 is SNHLY and CDR2 is FYNNEI. The CDR3 region has the DNA TGTGCCAGCAGCCCCCAGGGGGTCAATGAGCAGTTCTTC. It is translated as CASSPQGVNEQFF.

V gene TRBV3-1 (or the pseudogene TRBV3-2) combines with J gene TRBJ1-6; TRBD1 matches at 7 bases. Trimming at V came to 3 bases and at J to 8 bases, leaving 13 bases not matched to a gene. CDR3 length: 17 residues. Germline CDR1 LGHDT, CDR2 YNNKEL (reference sequence). In DNA form, the CDR3 reads TGTGCCAGCAGCCATACAATCAGACAGGGCCATTATTCACCCCTCCACTTT. Protein: CASSHTIRQGHYSPLHF.

The chain employs TRBV6-5 and TRBJ2-7, with 10 bases matching TRBD1. The CDR3 is 13 residues long. The J segment lost 4 bases and the V segment lost 10 bases, leaving 7 bases of the junction unmatched. From germline, CDR1 is MNHEY and CDR2 SVGAGI. The CDR3 region is CATAPDRGYEQYF. The DNA for the CDR3 is TGTGCCACAGCCCCGGACAGGGGGTACGAGCAGTACTTC.

The V and J genes are TRBV3-1 (or the pseudogene TRBV3-2) and TRBJ1-3; D is perhaps TRBD1 (5 bases). Germline V gene lookup returns CDR1 LGHDT and CDR2 YNNKEL (reference sequence). V was shortened by 2 bases and J by 0 bases, with 14 bases between the two germline ends. CDR3 length equals 17 residues. The DNA for the CDR3 is TGTGCCAGCAGCCAAAGCCGGGACTTCGGCTCTGGAAACACCATATATTTT. Protein product: CASSQSRDFGSGNTIYF.

This chain links TRBV10-1 with TRBJ1-3, with 8 bases identical to TRBD1. This CDR3 region has 17 residues. CDR1 and CDR2 from the germline V gene are WNHNN and SYGVQD (reference sequence). V dropped 6 bases and J dropped 8; count of bases not matched to a gene: 18. The CDR3 nucleotides are TGCGCCAGCAGGACGACAGGGGTCTTAGACAGGGCGGACACCATATATTTT. This sequence encodes CASRTTGVLDRADTIYF.